This T cell receptor (beta chain) comes out of a study of blood T cell repertoires in COVID-19. Whole-study context: Acute and convalescent COVID-19 samples came from the United States, Italy and Spain.

The ends lost 5 bases at V and 4 bases at J; junction bases unmatched: 5. Per germline, CDR1 LGHNT and CDR2 FRNRAP. This CDR3 comprises 15 residues. Assay: immunoSEQ multiplex PCR; the TCRdb copy retains only in-frame clones and omits some. The data contain 70,000 to 100,000 clones, about 83% of them singletons. The chain joins TRBV12-5 to TRBJ2-1; 10 bases are a match to TRBD1. The sequenced material came from peripheral blood. The sequence was obtained from a woman aged 60-70 years with COVID-19, enrolled during active disease. CDR3 nucleotides: TGTGCTAGTGGTAAGACAGGGGGCACTTACAATGAGCAGTTCTTC. Protein: CASGKTGGTYNEQFF.